The 18 T cell receptor beta chains below all came from one sample that was sequenced in a study of cytomegalovirus exposure and HLA in healthy donors. Primers: 60 Vbeta forward and 13 Jbeta reverse. The method was immunoSEQ multiplex PCR; TCRdb's version includes in-frame clones alone and lacks a portion of them. The data hold 100,000 or so clones, with over 75% observed a single time. The sequencing input was PBMCs. The source is a man aged 40-55 years in good health and CMV-seropositive.

This clone was seen a few times. The V call is TRBV5-1, the J call TRBJ2-5, with a tentative D call TRBD1 (6 bases). The CDR3 totals 15 residues. Looked up from germline, CDR1 is SGHRS and CDR2 is YFSETQ. Trimming shortened V by 2 bases and J by 5 bases, and 16 bases separated the two germline ends. The CDR3, as DNA: TGCGCCAGCAGCTTTACCGTACAGGGTAGCGAGACCCAGTACTTC. This translates into CASSFTVQGSETQYF.

Only a few counts were recorded for this clone. The V gene is TRBV7-6, the J gene TRBJ2-5, with 7 positions matching TRBD2. The junction had 10 bases not matched to a gene; V was cut back by 3 bases and J by 9 bases. Germline V gene sequence: CDR1 SGHVS, CDR2 FNYEAQ. The CDR3 sequence is 14 residues long. Here the CDR3 DNA reads TGTGCCAGCAGCTTTAATTGGGACTATAAGGCCCAGTACTTC. Amino acids: CASSFNWDYKAQYF.

The gene calls are TRBV20-1 and TRBJ1-1; D gene unclear. The V end was cut by 6 bases, the J end by 1 base, with 6 bases between. The CDR3 sequence is 11 residues long. The germline V gene encodes CDR1 DFQATT and CDR2 SNEGSKA (reference sequence). The CDR3 DNA sequence: TGCAGTGCCCGACAGAACACTGAAGCTTTCTTT. As protein: CSARQNTEAFF.

The chain combines TRBV19 with TRBJ2-3; D may be TRBD1 (6 bases). CDR1 is LNHDA and CDR2 is SQIVND in the germline V gene (reference sequence). The CDR3 spans 21 residues. Trimming removed 0 bases from V and 1 base from J, with 26 bases in between. The CDR3 region is CASSIDDPGDTLLFGTDTQYF. Written as DNA, the CDR3 is TGTGCCAGTAGTATAGATGACCCCGGGGACACCCTGCTTTTCGGCACAGATACGCAGTATTTT.

V gene TRBV11-1 combines with J gene TRBJ1-1, with a weak D call TRBD1 (6 bases). This CDR3 is 12 amino acids long. Germline CDR1 and CDR2: SGHAT and FQDESV (reference sequence). Trimming stripped 6 bases from V and 4 bases from J, with 9 bases between. The CDR3 spells CASRQGSTEAFF. Written as DNA, the CDR3 is TGTGCCAGCAGGCAGGGGTCCACTGAAGCTTTCTTT.

The chain joins TRBV9 to TRBJ2-2; D perhaps matches TRBD1 (6 bases). CDR3 length: 15 residues. With 4 bases removed from V and 6 bases from J, the gap between germline ends came to 16 bases. Germline V gives CDR1 SGDLS, CDR2 YYNGEE. The CDR3 spells CASSYRVSGPGELFF. In DNA form, the CDR3 reads TGTGCCAGCAGCTACAGGGTTTCAGGTCCCGGGGAGCTGTTTTTT.

The CDR3 region has the DNA TGTGCCATCAGTGACCGGACAGGGAGCCCCTATGGCTACACCTTC. Translated, it gives CAISDRTGSPYGYTF. The rearrangement uses TRBV10-3 and TRBJ1-2; 8 nucleotides align to TRBD1. The J segment lost 4 bases and the V segment lost 3 bases, leaving 7 bases of the junction unmatched. Germline CDR1 reads ENHRY; CDR2 reads SYGVKD. This CDR3 contains 15 residues.

The CDR3, as DNA: TGTGCCAGCATTCGGGCGGGGGAGTCAGATACGCAGTATTTT. Translated: CASIRAGESDTQYF. This chain connects TRBV6-1 to TRBJ2-3, with 7 positions matching TRBD2. Germline CDR1 and CDR2: MNHNS and SASEGT. Trimming removed 7 bases from V and 4 bases from J; junction bases left unmatched: 8. The CDR3 contains 14 residues.

V is TRBV28 and J is TRBJ2-3; possible D gene TRBD2, 5 bases. CDR3 length: 16 amino acids. V was cut by 3 bases and J by 0 bases, with 13 bases left in between. The germline V gene encodes CDR1 MDHEN and CDR2 SYDVKM. The CDR3 DNA reads as TGTGCCAGCAGTTTCCCCCCCGGGGAGAGCACAGATACGCAGTATTTT. Translated: CASSFPPGESTDTQYF.

The chain combines TRBV27 with TRBJ1-2, with D possibly matching TRBD1 (5 bases). Trimming cost V 2 bases and J 0 bases, with 7 bases left between them. The V gene's germline CDR1 is MNHEY and CDR2 SMNVEV (reference sequence). CDR3 length: 14 residues. CDR3 nucleotide sequence: TGTGCCAGCAGTTTAAGGGGCGCTAACTATGGCTACACCTTC. Protein sequence: CASSLRGANYGYTF.

This chain links TRBV10-2 with TRBJ2-1, with 16 bases fitting TRBD2. There are 15 residues in the CDR3. CDR1 and CDR2 (germline): WSHSY, SAAADI. J gave up 11 bases and V 3 bases, and 4 bases lay outside the gene matches. CDR3 in DNA: TGCGCCAGCAGTGAAGGGACTAGCGGGGGGGCGAAGCAGTTCTTC. This translates into CASSEGTSGGAKQFF.

This clone has just a few counts. This chain joins TRBV27 and TRBJ1-2; TRBD1 matches at 7 bases. Germline trimming cut 5 bases from V and 2 bases from J; bases unmatched to any gene: 11. Germline CDR1 MNHEY, CDR2 SMNVEV (reference sequence). This CDR3 spans 16 amino acids. CDR3 protein: CASSLNTGAENYGYTF. The CDR3 DNA sequence: TGTGCCAGCAGTCTCAATACAGGGGCCGAGAACTATGGCTACACCTTC.

This clone was seen only a few times. The chain has TRBV6-7 and TRBJ2-7; weak D call: TRBD2 (5 bases). TRBV6-7 qualifies as an ORF whose function is uncertain. The CDR3 consists of 15 residues. V was trimmed by 0 bases and J by 1 base, leaving 10 bases between them. Here the CDR3 reads CASSYSGRGSYEQYF. CDR3 nucleotides: TGTGCCAGCAGTTACTCGGGGAGAGGGTCCTACGAGCAGTACTTC.

The J gene is TRBJ1-2, the V gene TRBV7-8; D is uncertain. Germline V CDR1 and CDR2: SGHVS, FQNEAQ. Trimming left V 3 bases short and J 6 bases short, with 17 bases between. There are 15 residues in the CDR3. The CDR3, as DNA: TGTGCCAGCAGCTTCCTCGATCGGGGTGCGGATGGCTACACCTTC. It yields the protein CASSFLDRGADGYTF.

Comments on this clone: At one end, the junction sequence differs from germline, possibly due to a read error. This chain joins TRBV19 and TRBJ2-1, with D possibly TRBD1 on 5 matching bases. CDR1 is LNHDA and CDR2 is SQIVND in the germline V gene (reference sequence). This CDR3 comprises 15 residues. CDR3: CASSPQGVTYNGQFF. CDR3 in DNA: TGTGCCAGTAGTCCCCAAGGGGTAACCTACAATGGGCAGTTCTTC.

The chain joins TRBV6-5 to TRBJ1-5; D is uncertain. The germline gives CDR1 MNHEY, CDR2 SVGAGI. This CDR3 contains 15 residues. Trimming took 2 bases from V and 3 from J, leaving 11 bases between them. The CDR3 reads CASSYAAGPNQPQHF. DNA for the CDR3: TGTGCCAGCAGTTACGCAGCAGGCCCCAATCAGCCCCAGCATTTT.

This clone was recorded only once. The CDR3: CASLGSGSYEQYF. The CDR3 DNA is TGTGCCAGCTTGGGCAGCGGCTCCTACGAGCAGTACTTC. V and J are TRBV28 and TRBJ2-7, with D perhaps TRBD2 (5 bases). This CDR3 contains 13 residues. CDR1 and CDR2 from the germline V gene are MDHEN and SYDVKM. Trimming cost V 8 bases and J 0 bases, with 11 bases left between them.

The table lists this clone with a count of one. V gene TRBV6-1 combines with J gene TRBJ2-5; TRBD2 is a possible D gene (7 bases). V lost 8 bases to trimming and J lost 4 bases, with 17 bases between them. This CDR3 has 14 amino acids. The germline CDR1 and CDR2 sequences are MNHNS and SASEGT. CDR3 in DNA: TGTGCCAGCGGGAGGGGGTACAGGGTAGAGACCCAGTACTTC. Translated, it gives CASGRGYRVETQYF.